Presented here are 26 T cell receptor beta chains from one specimen sequenced in a study of CD8+CD57+ T cells in acquired aplastic anemia. The use of genomic DNA as template underpinned the TCR beta VDJ and CDR3 profiling. From the reads, TCRdb called clonotypes with MiXCR, one entry per CDR3 protein. The sample lists 100,000 to 130,000 distinct CDR3 sequences; approximately 48% were seen once. Sequenced input: sorted CD4+, CD8+, or CD8+CD57+ T cells (not recorded which) from PBMCs. Every receptor here comes from a human donor in good health, serving as a control.

The genes are TRBV15 and TRBJ2-7; 10 nucleotides align to TRBD1. V shed 1 base and J 2 bases; nucleotides not matched to a gene: 2. The V gene's germline CDR1 is LNHNV and CDR2 YYDKDF (reference sequence). There are 15 residues in the CDR3. The CDR3 DNA reads as TGTGCCACCAGCAGAGCCGGGACAGGGGCCTACGAGCAGTACTTC. This sequence encodes CATSRAGTGAYEQYF.

This clonotype was observed at least ten times. The rearrangement links TRBV20-1 to TRBJ2-7, with D tentatively TRBD2 (5 bases). The V end was cut by 6 bases, the J end by 1 base, with 13 bases between. The V gene's germline CDR1 is DFQATT and CDR2 SNEGSKA (reference sequence). This CDR3 comprises 13 residues. CDR3 amino acids: CSAPIRGSYEQYF. DNA of the CDR3: TGCAGTGCCCCGATCCGGGGATCCTACGAGCAGTACTTC.

This clonotype was detected many times. V gene TRBV10-3 combines with J gene TRBJ2-7; D is undetermined. V was clipped by 7 bases and J by 3 bases, with 13 bases between them. The V gene's germline CDR1 is ENHRY and CDR2 SYGVKD. This CDR3 has 13 residues. As DNA, the CDR3 is TGTGCCATCAAGGGTGAGAACTACTACGAGCAGTACTTC. It is translated as CAIKGENYYEQYF.

This clonotype was recorded many times. The gene calls are TRBV5-1 and TRBJ1-1; perhaps TRBD1 as D (5 bases). This CDR3 region has 12 residues. V lost 0 bases and J lost 5, with 5 bases in between. Germline-derived CDR1 and CDR2 are SGHRS and YFSETQ. The CDR3 here is CASSLEGTEAFF. The DNA of the CDR3 is TGCGCCAGCAGCTTGGAGGGGACTGAAGCTTTCTTT.

This clonotype has just one count. The chain couples TRBV24-1 to TRBJ2-3; D remains unclear. CDR3 length: 13 amino acids. The germline V gene encodes CDR1 KGHDR and CDR2 SFDVKD. V shed 5 bases and J shed 5 bases, with 10 bases lying between them. The CDR3 nucleotides read TGTGCCACCAGTGTCCTGGGCGAAGATACGCAGTATTTT. Its protein is CATSVLGEDTQYF.

This clonotype was counted many times. This is likely a read error, given that the CDR3 carries no conserved phenylalanine or tryptophan at its end. The DNA is omitted, as the CDR3 cannot be located on it reliably, and the CDR3 follows TCRdb's listing. J is TRBJ1-2 and V is TRBV12-3 or TRBV12-4; TRBD1, as called in the table, went unchecked against the DNA. With termini counted, the CDR3 has 11 amino acids. CDR3: CASGSGKTGTL.

The chain couples TRBV24-1 to TRBJ1-1; 7 bases are a match to TRBD1. Germline V gene lookup returns CDR1 KGHDR and CDR2 SFDVKD. The CDR3 totals 16 residues. Losses at the gene ends were 3 bases for V and 1 base for J; bases not matched to a gene: 7. The CDR3 DNA reads as TGTGCCACCAGTGATCCTCCAGGGGGACAGAACACTGAAGCTTTCTTT. It yields the protein CATSDPPGGQNTEAFF.

This chain uses TRBV10-3 with TRBJ2-5; 12 nucleotides agree with TRBD2. The CDR3 spans 14 residues. Looked up from germline, CDR1 is ENHRY and CDR2 is SYGVKD. The J segment lost 0 bases and the V segment lost 10 bases, leaving 3 bases of the junction unmatched. The CDR3 protein is CATTSGGNQETQYF. Written as DNA, the CDR3 is TGTGCCACCACTAGCGGGGGGAACCAAGAGACCCAGTACTTC.

This clonotype was recorded a few times. The chain employs TRBV10-3 and TRBJ2-7, with D possibly matching TRBD2 (7 bases). In germline, CDR1 is ENHRY, CDR2 SYGVKD. The germline V and J ends were trimmed by 2 bases and 7 bases, with 15 bases remaining between them. The CDR3 covers 14 residues. The CDR3 region has the DNA TGTGCCATCAGTGAGGCCAAGGGGGGGGATGAGCAGTACTTC. Translation gives CAISEAKGGDEQYF.

On this clonotype: One end of the junction is discordant with germline, which a read error may explain. The J gene is TRBJ1-2, the V gene TRBV15; TRBD1 matches at 9 bases. Looked up from germline, CDR1 is LNHNV and CDR2 is YYDKDF (reference sequence). CDR3 size: 17 residues. CDR3 nucleotide sequence: TGTGCCACCAGCAGGTACAGGGGGCCCTCGGTAGACTATAGCTACACCTTC. This encodes CATSRYRGPSVDYSYTF.

This chain connects TRBV24-1 to TRBJ2-2; TRBD1 matches 7 bases. The ends lost 5 bases at V and 4 bases at J; junction bases unmatched: 12. Germline loops: CDR1 KGHDR, CDR2 SFDVKD. The CDR3 extends over 17 amino acids. CDR3 residues: CATSAVDRVVGTGELFF. The CDR3 DNA sequence: TGTGCCACCAGTGCCGTTGACAGGGTGGTTGGCACCGGGGAGCTGTTTTTT.

The chain joins TRBV25-1 to TRBJ1-6, with 7 nucleotides matching TRBD1. Germline V gene sequence: CDR1 MGHDK, CDR2 SYGVNS. V lost 6 bases to trimming and J lost 14 bases; unmatched junction nucleotides: 7. The CDR3 runs to 12 residues. Written as DNA, the CDR3 is TGTGCCAGCAGCGGAAGGGGGCGAGCCCTCCACTTT. Protein: CASSGRGRALHF.

In regard to this clonotype: This may come from a read error, since a much larger clone is one base off. The chain recombines TRBV7-2 with TRBJ2-5, with D possibly being TRBD1 or TRBD2 (5 bases each). The germline V gene has CDR1 SGHTA and CDR2 FQGNSA. There are 16 residues in the CDR3. CDR3 bases: TGTGCCAGCAGCTTAGGAATTGGGACCACCCAAGATACGCGGTATTTT. Protein sequence: CASSLGIGTTQDTRYF. The full variable domain, rest sourced from reference TRBV7-2 and TRBJ2-5, is GAGVSQSPSNKVTEKGKDVELRCDPISGHTALYWYRQSLGQGLEFLIYFQGNSAPDKSGLPSDRFSAERTGGSVSTLTIQRTQQEDSAVYLCASSLGIGTTQDTRYFGPGTRLLVL.

In its sample, this clonotype was seen once. This chain's CDR3 is CASSEKRSDTQYF. In DNA form, the CDR3 reads TGTGCCAGCAGTGAAAAGCGTAGCGATACGCAGTATTTT. V usage is TRBV2 and J usage is TRBJ2-3; D gene unclear. The germline V gene has CDR1 SNHLY and CDR2 FYNNEI. V was pared by 2 bases and J by 6 bases, with 9 bases between. CDR3 length: 13 amino acids.

This clonotype was seen many times. This chain connects TRBV27 to TRBJ2-7; 8 bases fit TRBD1. This CDR3 has 14 amino acids. Germline V gene sequence: CDR1 MNHEY, CDR2 SMNVEV (reference sequence). V lost 3 bases and J lost 3; bases outside the gene matches: 4. In nucleotides, the CDR3 is TGTGCCAGCAGTTTTCGGACAGGGAACTACGAGCAGTACTTC. Protein: CASSFRTGNYEQYF.

The genes are TRBV2 and TRBJ2-3; tentatively, D is TRBD2 (6 bases). Germline V gives CDR1 SNHLY, CDR2 FYNNEI. Trimming left V 4 bases short and J 3 bases short, with 14 bases between. The length of the CDR3 is 15 residues. In nucleotides, the CDR3 is TGTGCCAGCAGTGGATTGCTGGAGGGAACAGATACGCAGTATTTT. Its translation: CASSGLLEGTDTQYF.

A word on this clonotype: A much larger clone is a single base away; this may be a read error. The rearrangement links TRBV12-3 or TRBV12-4 to TRBJ1-5, with D perhaps TRBD1 (5 bases). This CDR3 has 14 amino acids. CDR3 nucleotides: TGTGCCAGCAGTTGGTGGGGCAGTAATCGGCCCCAGCATTTT. This translates into CASSWWGSNRPQHF.

This clonotype was picked up one time. A much larger clone lies a single base off, so this may be a read error. The chain couples TRBV13 to TRBJ1-1; possibly TRBD1 for D (6 bases). The length of the CDR3 is 14 residues. With 8 bases removed from V and 1 base from J, the gap between germline ends came to 14 bases. Germline V gene data show CDR1 as PRHDT and CDR2 as FYEKMQ (reference sequence). CDR3 sequence (DNA): TGTGCCAGCGGCCGTCCGGGACAGAACACTGAAGCTTTCTTT. As protein: CASGRPGQNTEAFF.

This chain links TRBV20-1 with TRBJ2-7, with 9 bases lining up with TRBD2. Per germline, CDR1 DFQATT and CDR2 SNEGSKA (reference sequence). Unmatched junction bases numbered 9, after V lost 6 bases and J lost 3 bases. This CDR3 is 14 amino acids long. Here the CDR3 DNA reads TGCAGTGCCTGCGGGGCTAGCGGGGTCTACGAGCAGTACTTC. It translates to CSACGASGVYEQYF.

The chain employs TRBV24-1 and TRBJ1-2; D remains ambiguous. The CDR3 loop spans 13 amino acids. Germline V CDR1 and CDR2: KGHDR, SFDVKD. The V end was cut by 7 bases, the J end by 4 bases, with 12 bases between. CDR3 nucleotides: TGTGCCACCAGGCCGGACGAGGGCTATGGCTACACCTTC. Residues: CATRPDEGYGYTF.

This clonotype was recorded many times. V and J are TRBV29-1 and TRBJ1-2, with D possibly TRBD1 on 5 matching bases. The CDR3 spans 13 residues. Per the germline V gene, CDR1 is SQVTM and CDR2 is ANQGSEA. V lost 4 bases, J lost 6 bases, and 15 bases lay in between. CDR3 sequence (DNA): TGCAGCGTTGTCCCGCAGGGTATTCATGGCTACACCTTC. Translating it yields CSVVPQGIHGYTF.

This clonotype has only a few counts. This sequence joins TRBV2 and TRBJ1-2; 7 positions agree with TRBD1. Trimming took 1 base from V and 5 from J; bases not matched to a gene: 4. Germline V CDR1 and CDR2: SNHLY, FYNNEI. This CDR3 region has 14 residues. DNA for the CDR3: TGTGCCAGCAGTGAAGGAGGGGGCCTTTATGGCTACACCTTC. As protein: CASSEGGGLYGYTF.

The chain couples TRBV20-1 to TRBJ1-2, with TRBD1 identical over 7 bases. Losses at the gene ends were 3 bases for V and 8 bases for J; bases not matched to a gene: 3. Germline-derived CDR1 and CDR2 are DFQATT and SNEGSKA (reference sequence). The CDR3 is made up of 11 amino acids. CDR3 residues: CSARGTAGYTF. The DNA for the CDR3 is TGCAGTGCTAGGGGGACAGCCGGCTACACCTTC.

Remarks on this clonotype: Relative to the germline gene, one junction end is altered; a read error may explain this. The gene calls are TRBV6-5 and TRBJ2-2; D not certain. This CDR3 has 14 amino acids. CDR1 MNHEY and CDR2 SVGAGI come from the germline V gene. Here the CDR3 reads CTSSYSDTSGELFF. The CDR3 DNA sequence: TGTACCAGCAGTTACTCAGATACGTCCGGGGAGCTGTTTTTT.

This clonotype was recorded at least ten times. This chain connects TRBV12-3 or TRBV12-4 to TRBJ2-1; D perhaps matches TRBD1 (6 bases). The CDR3 extends over 12 amino acids. V was pared by 7 bases and J by 7 bases, with 11 bases between. CDR3 amino acids: CASIGDKNEQFF. CDR3 in DNA: TGTGCCAGCATCGGGGACAAGAATGAGCAGTTCTTC.

The chain uses TRBV6-5 and TRBJ1-2; D gene unclear. Germline CDR1 and CDR2: MNHEY and SVGAGI. V lost 0 bases, J lost 8 bases, and 10 bases lay in between. The CDR3 runs 13 residues. In DNA form, the CDR3 reads TGTGCCAGCAGTTACTCCTTTAAATTAGGCTACACCTTC. Its translation is CASSYSFKLGYTF.